These 29 T cell receptor beta chains were all obtained from the same sample, sequenced in a study of T cells after yellow fever vaccination. A single record per CDR3 protein comes from TCRdb applying MiXCR to the 5' RACE reads. Here the sample spans some 600,000 distinct CDR3 sequences, approximately 13% being singletons. The sequencing here drew on PBMCs, taken on the day of the yellow fever booster vaccination. The receptors derive from a man aged 25-45 years who received the YFV17D yellow fever vaccine.

This clonotype was observed at least ten times. The CDR3 protein is CASGYLAGKAHDEQFF. CDR3 nucleotides: TGTGCCAGCGGATACTTAGCGGGCAAAGCGCATGATGAGCAGTTCTTC. The rearrangement links TRBV6-2 or TRBV6-3 to TRBJ2-1, with 7 bases identical to TRBD2. The CDR3 has 16 amino acids. V dropped 8 bases and J dropped 8; count of bases not matched to a gene: 18. CDR1 is MNHEY, CDR2 SVGEGT, per germline.

The V gene is TRBV5-1, the J gene TRBJ2-1, with 13 nucleotides matching TRBD2. The germline gives CDR1 SGHRS, CDR2 YFSETQ. This CDR3 is built from 16 residues. J gave up 6 bases and V 6 bases, and 9 bases lay outside the gene matches. Here the CDR3 DNA reads TGCGCCAGCACCCTCGGACTAGCGGGAGTAGTCAATGAGCAGTTCTTC. Translation: CASTLGLAGVVNEQFF.

This rearrangement joins TRBV11-2 to TRBJ2-5; TRBD2 matches 9 bases. V gave up 5 bases and J gave up 2 bases; unmatched junction bases: 15. Germline V gives CDR1 SGHAT, CDR2 FQNNGV. This CDR3 is built from 18 residues. This CDR3 is CASSPMASGNGYQETQYF. The DNA for the CDR3 is TGTGCCAGCAGCCCCATGGCTAGCGGGAATGGATATCAAGAGACCCAGTACTTC.

This clonotype was counted between two and nine times. This sequence joins TRBV20-1 and TRBJ2-7; 9 bases agree with TRBD1. The CDR3 is made up of 16 amino acids. The germline gives CDR1 DFQATT, CDR2 SNEGSKA (reference sequence). The junction had 14 bases not matched to a gene; V was cut back by 4 bases and J by 4 bases. Written as DNA, the CDR3 is TGCAGTGCTATGGGGACAGGGACGGTTGTGTCATACGAGCAGTACTTC. It translates to CSAMGTGTVVSYEQYF.

The table lists this clonotype with a few counts. V and J are TRBV5-4 and TRBJ2-5; D is undetermined. Germline CDR1 and CDR2: SGHNT and YYREEE (reference sequence). This CDR3 spans 14 amino acids. V shed 4 bases and J shed 5 bases, with 15 bases lying between them. CDR3 residues: CASSLGSYPETQYF. The CDR3, as DNA: TGTGCCAGCAGCCTAGGGTCCTACCCGGAGACCCAGTACTTC.

This clonotype was seen a handful of times. The V gene is TRBV25-1, the J gene TRBJ2-5; TRBD1 agrees at 10 bases. Germline lookup yields CDR1 MGHDK and CDR2 SYGVNS. V lost 3 bases, J lost 7 bases, and 5 bases stayed unmatched. This CDR3 has 14 amino acids. The CDR3 DNA reads TGTGCCAGCAGTGAGGACAGGGGGTTCGGGACCCAGTACTTC. This translates into CASSEDRGFGTQYF.

V is TRBV13 and J is TRBJ1-2; D remains unclear. Germline CDR1 reads PRHDT; CDR2 reads FYEKMQ (reference sequence). The CDR3 loop spans 11 amino acids. V shed 7 bases and J shed 8 bases, with 11 bases lying between them. CDR3 sequence: CASTDIHGYTF. CDR3 in DNA: TGTGCCAGCACCGACATTCACGGCTACACCTTC.

This clonotype was detected ten times or more. The CDR3 reads CASSRTTSGSNEQFF. The CDR3 nucleotides are TGTGCCAGCAGCAGAACGACTAGCGGGAGCAATGAGCAGTTCTTC. The V call is TRBV28, the J call TRBJ2-1, with 12 bases aligning to TRBD2. The length of the CDR3 is 15 residues. Germline-derived CDR1 and CDR2 are MDHEN and SYDVKM. Trimming at V came to 6 bases and at J to 6 bases, leaving 6 bases not matched to a gene.

The J gene is TRBJ2-5, the V gene TRBV20-1, with 9 bases that match TRBD2. The ends lost 6 bases at V and 2 bases at J; junction bases unmatched: 7. CDR3 length: 14 residues. CDR1 is DFQATT and CDR2 is SNEGSKA in the germline V gene (reference sequence). CDR3 amino acids: CSAETSGLQETQYF. CDR3 bases: TGCAGTGCCGAGACTAGCGGTTTACAAGAGACCCAGTACTTC.

The J gene is TRBJ2-1, the V gene TRBV28; unclear D gene. V lost 6 bases to trimming and J lost 2 bases, with 14 bases between them. CDR3 length: 15 amino acids. CDR1 MDHEN and CDR2 SYDVKM come from the germline V gene. CDR3 DNA: TGTGCCAGCAGACCGGCCCGGGCGGCCTACAATGAGCAGTTCTTC. Residues: CASRPARAAYNEQFF.

This clonotype was found many times. This chain uses TRBV29-1 with TRBJ2-1; D may be TRBD1 (5 bases). This CDR3 is 13 amino acids long. V was pared by 6 bases and J by 3 bases, with 12 bases between. In germline, CDR1 is SQVTM, CDR2 ANQGSEA. CDR3 residues: CSVVGLFYNEQFF. CDR3 DNA: TGCAGCGTGGTGGGGCTATTCTACAATGAGCAGTTCTTC.

The chain combines TRBV20-1 with TRBJ2-7; 10 bases match TRBD2. The germline CDR1 and CDR2 sequences are DFQATT and SNEGSKA (reference sequence). V was pared by 0 bases and J by 2 bases, with 10 bases of the junction left unmatched. The CDR3 contains 17 residues. CDR3 in amino acids: CSARDILAGVGAYEQYF. CDR3 in DNA: TGCAGTGCTAGAGATATCCTAGCGGGAGTAGGCGCCTACGAGCAGTACTTC.

This chain joins TRBV15 and TRBJ2-7; a possible D gene is TRBD1 (5 bases). The CDR3 length is 16 residues. Deletions cut 0 bases from V and 3 bases from J, with 15 bases between. The germline CDR1 and CDR2 sequences are LNHNV and YYDKDF (reference sequence). The CDR3 spells CATSRDPGHRGYEQYF. DNA for the CDR3: TGTGCCACCAGCAGAGATCCTGGGCATAGGGGCTACGAGCAGTACTTC.

V usage is TRBV4-3 and J usage is TRBJ2-7, with a weak D call TRBD2 (6 bases). Trimming cost V 0 bases and J 0 bases, with 18 bases left between them. The CDR3 is made up of 18 amino acids. In germline, CDR1 is LGHNA, CDR2 YSLEER. CDR3: CASSQDFRQGGFSYEQYF. The CDR3 nucleotides are TGCGCCAGCAGCCAAGATTTTCGTCAGGGAGGCTTCTCCTACGAGCAGTACTTC.

Only a few counts were recorded for this clonotype. The CDR3 reads CASSSRRGGRGYTF. CDR3 in DNA: TGTGCCAGCAGCTCCCGGAGGGGGGGACGTGGCTACACCTTC. V is TRBV7-9 and J is TRBJ1-2; D perhaps matches TRBD1 (6 bases). This CDR3 comprises 14 residues. V lost 4 bases, J lost 7 bases, and 16 bases lay in between. Germline CDR1 reads SEHNR; CDR2 reads FQNEAQ (reference sequence).

This sequence joins TRBV24-1 and TRBJ2-1; TRBD2 matches 10 bases. V was clipped by 5 bases and J by 8 bases; unmatched bases: 8. CDR1 is KGHDR and CDR2 is SFDVKD in the germline V gene. This CDR3 contains 15 residues. In DNA, the CDR3 is TGTGCCACCAGTGGGTCTAGCGGGAGTCTTGATGAGCAGTTCTTC. Its protein is CATSGSSGSLDEQFF.

The sample holds a few counts of this clonotype. The chain couples TRBV7-9 to TRBJ2-5, with 9 bases aligning to TRBD1. V trimming: 6 bases; J trimming: 5 bases; junction bases outside the gene matches: 7. This CDR3 has 14 residues. Germline V CDR1 and CDR2: SEHNR, FQNEAQ (reference sequence). CDR3 bases: TGTGCCAGCAGACTAACAGGGGGCGCGGAGACCCAGTACTTC. Translation: CASRLTGGAETQYF.

This clonotype was detected ten times or more. The V gene is TRBV12-3 or TRBV12-4, the J gene TRBJ2-2; tentative D call: TRBD1 (6 bases). Between the trimmed V and J ends, which lost 2 bases and 0 bases, there was a span of 13 bases. CDR3 length equals 17 residues. The CDR3 loop reads CASSLRLGAANTGELFF. The CDR3 region has the DNA TGTGCCAGCAGTTTACGGTTGGGGGCTGCGAACACCGGGGAGCTGTTTTTT.

The chain joins TRBV5-5 to TRBJ2-4, with 7 bases that match TRBD1. J gave up 0 bases and V 0 bases, and 6 bases lay outside the gene matches. There are 17 residues in the CDR3. CDR1 is SGHKS, CDR2 YYEKEE, per germline (reference sequence). The CDR3 here is CASSLGPQGSAKNIQYF. The CDR3 DNA sequence: TGTGCCAGCAGCTTGGGGCCACAGGGGTCAGCCAAAAACATTCAGTACTTC.

This clonotype turned up a few times. The chain combines TRBV29-1 with TRBJ2-5; D not resolved. V was trimmed by 6 bases and J by 0 bases, leaving 11 bases between them. The germline CDR1 and CDR2 sequences are SQVTM and ANQGSEA. This CDR3 region has 13 residues. The CDR3 here is CSVEQSYQETQYF. The CDR3 coding sequence is TGCAGCGTCGAACAGTCGTACCAAGAGACCCAGTACTTC.

Written as DNA, the CDR3 is TGTGCCAGCAGCTTATGGGCTTTGGGGTTTTCCTACAATGAGCAGTTCTTC. Residues: CASSLWALGFSYNEQFF. The V and J genes are TRBV11-1 and TRBJ2-1; D ambiguous. This CDR3 comprises 17 residues. Trimming shortened V by 2 bases and J by 1 base, and 15 bases separated the two germline ends. Germline V CDR1 and CDR2: SGHAT, FQDESV (reference sequence).

J is TRBJ2-5 and V is TRBV30; no reliable D call. The CDR3 length is 10 residues. Germline V gene data show CDR1 as GTSNPN and CDR2 as SVGIG (reference sequence). V dropped 2 bases and J dropped 5 bases, with 3 bases sitting between them. The CDR3 DNA reads as TGTGCCTGGAGTATTGAGACCCAGTACTTC. Protein product: CAWSIETQYF. Combining the CDR3 with reference TRBV30 and TRBJ2-5 gives the whole variable domain SQTIHQWPATLVQPVGSPLSLECTVEGTSNPNLYWYRQAAGRGLQLLFYSVGIGQISSEVPQNLSASRPQDRQFILSSKKLLLSDSGFYLCAWSIETQYFGPGTRLLVL.

A few counts support this clonotype. This sequence joins TRBV4-3 and TRBJ2-6, with TRBD1 matching 7 bases. V lost 4 bases to trimming and J lost 2 bases; unmatched junction nucleotides: 5. The CDR3 runs 16 residues. Germline V CDR1 and CDR2: LGHNA, YSLEER. The CDR3 sequence is CASSLRQGPGANVLTF. As DNA, the CDR3 is TGCGCCAGCAGCCTTAGACAGGGCCCTGGGGCCAACGTCCTGACTTTC.

The gene calls are TRBV19 and TRBJ2-1, with D perhaps being TRBD1 or TRBD2 (5 bases each). V lost 9 bases to trimming and J lost 12 bases, with 24 bases between them. CDR1 is LNHDA, CDR2 SQIVND, per germline (reference sequence). The CDR3 has 14 residues. The CDR3 coding sequence is TGTGCCAGCGGAACATACGGGACGGCGGTTCGGCAGTTCTTC. Translating it yields CASGTYGTAVRQFF.

In its sample, this clonotype was seen a few times. The J gene is TRBJ2-2, the V gene TRBV21-1; the table's D call TRBD1 went unverified against the DNA. TRBV21-1 has pseudogene status. The CDR3 runs 16 residues. DNA for the CDR3: TGTGCCAGCAGTAGAGGACAGATGGCGAACACCGGGGAGCTGTTTTTT. It is translated as CASSRGQMANTGELFF.

The chain's CDR3 is CAWSRGQETQYF. The CDR3 nucleotides are TGTGCCTGGAGCCGGGGCCAAGAGACCCAGTACTTC. The rearrangement links TRBV30 to TRBJ2-5; TRBD2 might be the D (5 bases). V was cut by 3 bases and J by 1 base, with 6 bases left in between. Germline V gives CDR1 GTSNPN, CDR2 SVGIG (reference sequence). The CDR3 spans 12 residues. The variable domain in full, with the rest retrieved from reference TRBV30 and TRBJ2-5, is SQTIHQWPATLVQPVGSPLSLECTVEGTSNPNLYWYRQAAGRGLQLLFYSVGIGQISSEVPQNLSASRPQDRQFILSSKKLLLSDSGFYLCAWSRGQETQYFGPGTRLLVL.

This clonotype has more than one count but fewer than ten. The chain has TRBV5-8 and TRBJ2-7, with a tentative D call TRBD2 (5 bases). CDR3 length equals 14 residues. Germline V gene sequence: CDR1 SGHTS, CDR2 YDEGEE. Trimming removed 4 bases at V and 2 bases at J, with 13 bases between. As DNA, the CDR3 is TGTGCCAGCAGCGCAACCGGGGTTACCTACGAGCAGTACTTC. Residues: CASSATGVTYEQYF.

The V call is TRBV24-1, the J call TRBJ2-1; no clear D. The germline V and J ends were trimmed by 3 bases and 5 bases, with 10 bases remaining between them. The CDR3 spans 14 residues. Germline loops: CDR1 KGHDR, CDR2 SFDVKD. The CDR3 is CATSDPGRNNEQFF. Here the CDR3 DNA reads TGTGCCACCAGTGATCCCGGGCGGAACAATGAGCAGTTCTTC.

Only a few counts were recorded for this clonotype. The CDR3 nucleotides are TGTGCCAGCAGTTATAAAGGGAGCTCTGAAGCTTTCTTT. This encodes CASSYKGSSEAFF. The chain uses TRBV6-2 or TRBV6-3 and TRBJ1-1; D not resolved. The CDR3 is made up of 13 amino acids. V was shortened by 3 bases and J by 6 bases, with 11 bases between the two germline ends. Germline-derived CDR1 and CDR2 are MNHEY and SVGEGT.